Below are 24 T cell receptor beta chains sequenced from a single sample in a study of control samples from healthy donors and cancer patients. The method was immunoSEQ multiplex PCR; TCRdb's version includes in-frame clones alone and lacks a portion of them. The sample includes approximately 84,000 clones, about four fifths of them seen just once. Specimen: blood. Receptors originate from a woman in her fifties or sixties in good health.

The CDR3 nucleotides read TGTGCCAGCAGCCAAGTTGTGGGCAGGGGAGACACAGATACGCAGTATTTT. Its translation is CASSQVVGRGDTDTQYF. V gene TRBV3-1 (or the pseudogene TRBV3-2) combines with J gene TRBJ2-3, with D perhaps TRBD1 (6 bases). The CDR3 has 17 residues. V was clipped by 1 base and J by 2 bases, with 16 bases between them. Germline assignment: CDR1 LGHDT and CDR2 YNNKEL (reference sequence).

CDR3 region: CASSLEFAQGFPLHF. The DNA of the CDR3 is TGTGCCAGCAGCTTGGAGTTCGCCCAAGGTTTCCCCCTCCACTTT. The chain employs TRBV5-8 and TRBJ1-6; D is ambiguous. Germline assignment: CDR1 SGHTS and CDR2 YDEGEE. The CDR3 consists of 15 residues. Deletions cut 0 bases from V and 13 bases from J, with 17 bases between.

The rearrangement links TRBV9 to TRBJ2-3; 9 bases match TRBD2. Losses at the gene ends were 0 bases for V and 2 bases for J; bases not matched to a gene: 7. The CDR3 is 17 residues long. In germline, CDR1 is SGDLS, CDR2 YYNGEE. CDR3 sequence reads: CASSVAASGDITDTQYF. CDR3 sequence (DNA): TGTGCCAGCAGCGTAGCGGCTAGCGGGGATATCACAGATACGCAGTATTTT.

This sequence joins TRBV7-2 and TRBJ2-3; D ambiguous. The CDR3 is made up of 14 amino acids. Germline V gene lookup returns CDR1 SGHTA and CDR2 FQGNSA. Trimming shortened V by 1 base and J by 6 bases, and 11 bases separated the two germline ends. DNA of the CDR3: TGTGCCAGCAGCTTAGACGGACCTCTGGATACGCAGTATTTT. This gives the protein CASSLDGPLDTQYF.

This clone has only one observation. This rearrangement joins TRBV5-1 to TRBJ2-3; D is possibly TRBD1 or TRBD2 (5 bases each). Germline CDR1 reads SGHRS; CDR2 reads YFSETQ. V was trimmed by 1 base and J by 0 bases, leaving 9 bases between them. The CDR3 consists of 15 residues. The CDR3 is CASSLNGASTDTQYF. The CDR3 DNA follows: TGCGCCAGCAGCTTGAACGGGGCTAGCACAGATACGCAGTATTTT.

This chain uses TRBV6-6 with TRBJ2-3; D is unresolved. Germline V gives CDR1 MNHNY, CDR2 SVGAGI (reference sequence). Trimming shortened V by 2 bases and J by 0 bases, and 9 bases separated the two germline ends. The CDR3 spans 15 residues. CDR3 DNA: TGTGCCAGCAGTTACAATTCGGCTAGCACAGATACGCAGTATTTT. It encodes CASSYNSASTDTQYF.

The gene calls are TRBV5-8 and TRBJ2-7, with a tentative D call TRBD2 (6 bases). Germline CDR1 and CDR2: SGHTS and YDEGEE. The CDR3 contains 15 residues. Trimming cost V 2 bases and J 9 bases, with 21 bases left between them. The CDR3 reads CASSLTGTSSPRQYF. As DNA, the CDR3 is TGTGCCAGCAGCTTAACCGGGACTTCTTCCCCTCGGCAGTACTTC. Looking up the rest from reference TRBV5-8 and TRBJ2-7 gives the full variable domain: EAGVTQSPTHLIKTRGQQATLRCSPISGHTSVYWYQQALGLGLQFLLWYDEGEERNRGNFPPRFSGRQFPNYSSELNVNALELEDSALYLCASSLTGTSSPRQYFGPGTRLTVT.

The chain's CDR3 is CASRRLAGQETQYF. CDR3 DNA: TGCGCCAGCAGGAGACTAGCGGGACAAGAGACCCAGTACTTC. This sequence joins TRBV5-1 and TRBJ2-5; 11 bases agree with TRBD2. This CDR3 spans 14 amino acids. Trimming took 5 bases from V and 2 from J; bases not matched to a gene: 2. The germline V gene has CDR1 SGHRS and CDR2 YFSETQ.

The rearrangement links TRBV5-4 to TRBJ2-3, with D perhaps matching TRBD2 (5 bases). Germline-derived CDR1 and CDR2 are SGHNT and YYREEE (reference sequence). V lost 4 bases to trimming and J lost 2 bases, with 5 bases between them. The CDR3 runs 12 residues. The CDR3 protein is CASSRDTDTQYF. As DNA, the CDR3 is TGTGCCAGCAGCCGGGACACAGATACGCAGTATTTT.

V is TRBV18 and J is TRBJ1-4; the D gene is possibly TRBD1 (6 bases). In germline, CDR1 is KGHSH, CDR2 LQKENI. Trimming removed 4 bases at V and 8 bases at J, with 14 bases between. The CDR3 has 14 amino acids. CDR3 nucleotide sequence: TGTGCCAGCTCACGCCAGGGGAATAGGGAAAAACTGTTTTTT. Its protein is CASSRQGNREKLFF.

The rearrangement uses TRBV29-1 and TRBJ2-1, with TRBD2 matching over 8 bases. The junction had 3 bases not matched to a gene; V was cut back by 7 bases and J by 1 base. CDR1 is SQVTM and CDR2 is ANQGSEA in the germline V gene. The length of the CDR3 is 13 residues. CDR3 in amino acids: CSAGGVSYNEQFF. The CDR3 DNA reads TGCAGCGCGGGGGGGGTTTCCTACAATGAGCAGTTCTTC.

As to this clone: One end of the junction is discordant with germline, which a read error may explain. The gene calls are TRBV7-2 and TRBJ1-2; 10 bases align to TRBD1. The CDR3 covers 14 residues. Germline CDR1 is SGHTA and CDR2 is FQGNSA. The DNA for the CDR3 is TGTGCCAGCAGCTTGGACAGGGGGAACTCTGGCTACACCTTC. It specifies CASSLDRGNSGYTF.

V usage is TRBV27 and J usage is TRBJ1-2; 7 bases are a match to TRBD1. The germline V gene encodes CDR1 MNHEY and CDR2 SMNVEV (reference sequence). The CDR3 totals 14 residues. J was trimmed by 5 bases and V by 6 bases; bases with no gene match: 9. CDR3: CASSHAQGVYGYTF. The CDR3 nucleotides are TGTGCCAGCAGCCATGCGCAGGGGGTATATGGCTACACCTTC.

The rearrangement uses TRBV4-1 and TRBJ2-1; 10 positions match TRBD2. Per the germline V gene, CDR1 is MGHRA and CDR2 is YSYEKL. This CDR3 comprises 16 residues. The trim removed 2 bases at V and 7 bases at J, leaving 8 bases unmatched. As DNA, the CDR3 is TGCGCCAGCAGCCAAATCGGGACTAGCGCCCTTAATGAGCAGTTCTTC. Translation: CASSQIGTSALNEQFF.

This clone was detected only a few times. The genes are TRBV29-1 and TRBJ2-5; 9 nucleotides align to TRBD1. The V gene's germline CDR1 is SQVTM and CDR2 ANQGSEA. J lost 1 base, V lost 7 bases, and 10 bases had no gene match. This CDR3 is 15 amino acids long. The CDR3 region has the DNA TGCAGCGCGAGACGGGACAGGGTCCTCCAAGAGACCCAGTACTTC. This codes for CSARRDRVLQETQYF.

The chain has TRBV3-1 (or the pseudogene TRBV3-2) and TRBJ1-1; 9 bases agree with TRBD1. Germline assignment: CDR1 LGHDT and CDR2 YNNKEL (reference sequence). The CDR3 extends over 14 amino acids. V lost 2 bases and J lost 6; bases outside the gene matches: 4. The CDR3 DNA follows: TGTGCCAGCAGCCAAACCGGGACAGGGTCTGAAGCTTTCTTT. It yields the protein CASSQTGTGSEAFF.

The chain couples TRBV4-1 to TRBJ2-7; TRBD2 matches at 7 bases. The germline V gene encodes CDR1 MGHRA and CDR2 YSYEKL. V shed 1 base, J shed 0 bases, and the junction held 6 bases outside the gene matches. The CDR3 is 16 amino acids. DNA for the CDR3: TGCGCCAGCAGCCAAGCCCGGACTAGGAGCTCCTACGAGCAGTACTTC. It codes for CASSQARTRSSYEQYF.

This rearrangement joins TRBV4-3 to TRBJ1-3; no clear D. Germline V CDR1 and CDR2: LGHNA, YSLEER. The CDR3 has 14 amino acids. The V end lost 6 bases, the J end lost 4 bases, and 13 bases lay between the germline ends. The CDR3 loop reads CASSARGGGNTIYF. The CDR3 nucleotides are TGCGCCAGCAGTGCTCGGGGAGGCGGAAACACCATATATTTT.

CDR3 sequence (DNA): TGTGCCAGCAGTTCCGCGGGGGAAGCCCAGCATTTT. This gives the protein CASSSAGEAQHF. The chain carries TRBV12-3 or TRBV12-4 and TRBJ1-5, with D tentatively TRBD1 (5 bases). V dropped 4 bases and J dropped 11 bases, with 12 bases sitting between them. This CDR3 has 12 residues.

The genes are TRBV5-1 and TRBJ2-5; 10 bases line up with TRBD2. Germline V gene data show CDR1 as SGHRS and CDR2 as YFSETQ. The CDR3 runs 15 residues. J was trimmed by 2 bases and V by 9 bases; bases with no gene match: 10. DNA for the CDR3: TGCGCCACCTCCGGGACTAGCGCCACGCAAGAGACCCAGTACTTC. This codes for CATSGTSATQETQYF.

The chain couples TRBV21-1 to TRBJ2-6; the D call in the table, TRBD1, was not verified against the DNA. TRBV21-1 is a recognized pseudogene. CDR3 length: 22 residues. For the CDR3, the DNA is TGTGCCAGCGCCCGCCCGACACTGGGCCCCCCGACGACAAACTCTGGGGCCAACGTCCTGACTTTC. Its translation: CASARPTLGPPTTNSGANVLTF.

The CDR3 DNA reads TGTGCCAGCTCCCAAATCGACGGCTCTGGAAACACCATATATTTT. Translating gives CASSQIDGSGNTIYF. The chain couples TRBV18 to TRBJ1-3; D is undetermined. Per germline, CDR1 KGHSH and CDR2 LQKENI. The V end lost 6 bases, the J end lost 0 bases, and 12 bases lay between the germline ends. The CDR3 totals 15 residues.

The chain combines TRBV19 with TRBJ1-1; a weak D match, TRBD1 (6 bases). CDR3 size: 14 residues. CDR1 and CDR2 (germline): LNHDA, SQIVND (reference sequence). Trimming shortened V by 2 bases and J by 3 bases, and 10 bases separated the two germline ends. The CDR3 coding sequence is TGTGCCAGTAGTATAAACAGGGCGGACACTGAAGCTTTCTTT. Translating it yields CASSINRADTEAFF.

The chain links TRBV6-1 to TRBJ2-1; no clear D gene. From germline, CDR1 is MNHNS and CDR2 SASEGT. The V end was cut by 2 bases, the J end by 7 bases, with 6 bases between. The CDR3 is made up of 12 amino acids. The CDR3 reads CASSELSNEQFF. CDR3 sequence (DNA): TGTGCCAGCAGTGAACTGTCGAATGAGCAGTTCTTC.